One sample yielded the 18 T cell receptor beta chains listed below, sequenced in a study of T-cell reconstitution after alpha-beta-depleted transplantation in children. The TCRbeta library was prepared with unique molecular identifiers. MiXCR, run by TCRdb on the PCR reads, gives a single entry per CDR3 protein. The table lists approximately 210,000 distinct CDR3 sequences, around a sixth of them singletons. The sample here was PBMCs, mostly from graft donor cells, taken 360 days after TCRalphabeta/CD19-depleted stem cell transplant. The source is a male patient aged 2 to 10 who had a stem cell transplant for acute lymphoblastic leukemia, so the T cells may come from the graft donor.

This clonotype showed up just a few times. The CDR3 DNA reads TGTGCCAGCAGCCTAAAGACTAACACTGAAGCTTTCTTT. Protein sequence: CASSLKTNTEAFF. J is TRBJ1-1 and V is TRBV14; D call uncertain. The V gene lost 4 bases and the J gene lost 2 bases, with 8 bases spanning the gap. Germline lookup yields CDR1 SGHDN and CDR2 FVKESK. The CDR3 consists of 13 residues.

This sequence joins TRBV2 and TRBJ2-7; D is ambiguous. Germline V gives CDR1 SNHLY, CDR2 FYNNEI. This CDR3 is 14 amino acids long. V gave up 5 bases and J gave up 0 bases, with 11 bases separating them. The CDR3 DNA follows: TGTGCCAGCAGTCTCCGCGGAGACTCCTACGAGCAGTACTTC. It is translated as CASSLRGDSYEQYF.

The rearrangement links TRBV3-1 to TRBJ2-1, with TRBD2 identical over 14 bases. Germline CDR1 reads LGHDT; CDR2 reads YNNKEL (reference sequence). This CDR3 has 17 residues. V shed 6 bases, J shed 9 bases, and the junction held 13 bases outside the gene matches. CDR3 bases: TGTGCCAGCAGTCGTATCCGGACTAGCGGGGGGAGAGGTGAGCAGTTCTTC. This sequence encodes CASSRIRTSGGRGEQFF.

There are many counts of this clonotype. The chain combines TRBV7-9 with TRBJ1-6; D is possibly TRBD1 (6 bases). This CDR3 contains 17 residues. V gave up 5 bases and J gave up 7 bases, with 21 bases separating them. Germline loops: CDR1 SEHNR, CDR2 FQNEAQ (reference sequence). CDR3 amino acids: CASSRSWPGDQNSPLHF. The CDR3 nucleotides are TGTGCCAGCAGCCGAAGTTGGCCAGGGGATCAGAATTCACCCCTCCACTTT.

This clonotype appeared a few times. The V call is TRBV27, the J call TRBJ2-3; 8 positions agree with TRBD1. CDR3 length equals 16 residues. V trimming: 4 bases; J trimming: 2 bases; junction bases outside the gene matches: 8. Germline CDR1 MNHEY, CDR2 SMNVEV (reference sequence). CDR3 protein: CASSSGQGHTTDTQYF. CDR3 nucleotides: TGTGCCAGCAGTTCCGGACAGGGCCACACCACAGATACGCAGTATTTT.

A few counts support this clonotype. This chain connects TRBV12-3 or TRBV12-4 to TRBJ2-5; D is perhaps TRBD1 or TRBD2 (5 bases each). CDR3 size: 13 residues. V was cut by 3 bases and J by 5 bases, with 10 bases left in between. CDR3 residues: CASSFLGEETQYF. In nucleotides, the CDR3 is TGTGCCAGCAGTTTTTTGGGGGAGGAGACCCAGTACTTC.

V is TRBV12-3 or TRBV12-4 and J is TRBJ2-1; D gene uncertain. This CDR3 contains 14 residues. V was cut by 1 base and J by 4 bases, with 8 bases left in between. The CDR3 is CASSLGVGYNEQFF. DNA for the CDR3: TGTGCCAGCAGTTTAGGAGTAGGTTACAATGAGCAGTTCTTC.

In its sample, this clonotype was seen a few times. V is TRBV29-1 and J is TRBJ2-1; TRBD2 matches at 9 bases. The J segment lost 9 bases and the V segment lost 0 bases, leaving 6 bases of the junction unmatched. The length of the CDR3 is 14 residues. Germline V gene sequence: CDR1 SQVTM, CDR2 ANQGSEA. The CDR3 spells CSVEDGAGGFEQFF. In nucleotides, the CDR3 is TGCAGCGTTGAAGACGGAGCGGGAGGTTTTGAGCAGTTCTTC.

V gene TRBV9 combines with J gene TRBJ1-3; TRBD1 agrees at 8 bases. Losses at the gene ends were 4 bases for V and 7 bases for J; bases not matched to a gene: 7. CDR1 and CDR2 from the germline V gene are SGDLS and YYNGEE. This CDR3 is 14 amino acids long. The CDR3 is CASSKRTGMNTIYF. Written as DNA, the CDR3 is TGTGCCAGCAGCAAACGGACAGGGATGAACACCATATATTTT. The full variable domain, with the rest looked up from reference TRBV9 and TRBJ1-3, is DSGVTQTPKHLITATGQRVTLRCSPRSGDLSVYWYQQSLDQGLQFLIQYYNGEERAKGNILERFSAQQFPDLHSELNLSSLELGDSALYFCASSKRTGMNTIYFGEGSWLTVV.

The rearrangement uses TRBV6-2 or TRBV6-3 and TRBJ1-6, with D possibly matching TRBD1 (6 bases). The germline V gene encodes CDR1 MNHEY and CDR2 SVGEGT. V was trimmed by 4 bases and J by 0 bases, leaving 22 bases between them. The CDR3 sequence is 20 residues long. CDR3 sequence reads: CASSSDGQRRSSSYNSPLHF. The DNA of the CDR3 is TGTGCCAGCAGTTCCGACGGACAGCGAAGATCAAGCTCCTATAATTCACCCCTCCACTTT.

The chain couples TRBV6-2 or TRBV6-3 to TRBJ2-2, with TRBD2 matching 12 bases. The CDR3 sequence is 18 residues long. V dropped 2 bases and J dropped 1; count of bases not matched to a gene: 5. Germline CDR1 is MNHEY and CDR2 is SVGEGT. The CDR3 loop is CASSYPRLAGENTGELFF. The DNA of the CDR3 is TGTGCCAGCAGTTACCCACGACTAGCGGGGGAGAACACCGGGGAGCTGTTTTTT.

V gene TRBV7-2 combines with J gene TRBJ2-3, with 10 bases aligning to TRBD2. CDR1 and CDR2 (germline): SGHTA, FQGNSA. The V gene end was trimmed by 1 base and the J gene end by 4 bases; junction bases not matched to a gene: 5. This CDR3 is built from 16 residues. The CDR3 DNA is TGTGCCAGCAGCTTAGTGAGCGGGGGGGAGGCAGATACGCAGTATTTT. Translating it yields CASSLVSGGEADTQYF.

This sequence joins TRBV7-9 and TRBJ2-2; 10 nucleotides agree with TRBD2. Per the germline V gene, CDR1 is SEHNR and CDR2 is FQNEAQ (reference sequence). This CDR3 contains 17 residues. The ends lost 2 bases at V and 3 bases at J; junction bases unmatched: 6. The CDR3 spells CASSLKLAGTYTGELFF. In DNA form, the CDR3 reads TGTGCCAGCAGCTTAAAACTAGCGGGGACATACACCGGGGAGCTGTTTTTT.

There are a few counts of this clonotype. This chain connects TRBV4-2 to TRBJ2-1; tentative D call: TRBD2 (6 bases). The germline V and J ends were trimmed by 6 bases and 10 bases, with 19 bases remaining between them. Germline CDR1 LGHNA, CDR2 YNFKEQ. CDR3 length equals 14 residues. CDR3 sequence (DNA): TGTGCCAGCAGGATACGGGAGAGCCGGGGGGAGCAGTTCTTC. This sequence encodes CASRIRESRGEQFF.

This chain connects TRBV10-1 to TRBJ2-7; possibly TRBD1 for D (6 bases). Germline CDR1 reads WNHNN; CDR2 reads SYGVQD (reference sequence). This CDR3 contains 13 residues. The V gene lost 8 bases and the J gene lost 2 bases, with 13 bases spanning the gap. CDR3 sequence reads: CASGPGVTYEQYF. As DNA, the CDR3 is TGCGCCAGCGGTCCAGGGGTTACCTACGAGCAGTACTTC.

This clonotype was seen at least ten times. This chain uses TRBV24-1 with TRBJ2-2, with 10 bases fitting TRBD1. The germline V gene encodes CDR1 KGHDR and CDR2 SFDVKD. The V segment lost 5 bases and the J segment 1 base; nucleotides outside the gene matches: 0. CDR3 length: 15 amino acids. CDR3 DNA: TGTGCCACCAGTGGGACAGGGGGGAACACCGGGGAGCTGTTTTTT. Residues: CATSGTGGNTGELFF.

The chain couples TRBV18 to TRBJ1-2, with D hard to call. Germline V lookup: CDR1 KGHSH, CDR2 LQKENI. The CDR3 runs to 13 residues. V gave up 3 bases and J gave up 5 bases, with 10 bases separating them. Here the CDR3 DNA reads TGTGCCAGCTCACCGGCGGACGGGTATGGCTACACCTTC. This translates into CASSPADGYGYTF.

The V call is TRBV2, the J call TRBJ2-3; tentatively, D is TRBD1 (5 bases). The V and J ends lost 6 bases and 1 base respectively, with 14 bases between them. Looked up from germline, CDR1 is SNHLY and CDR2 is FYNNEI. The CDR3 totals 15 residues. The CDR3 reads CASSRASTRTDTQYF. DNA of the CDR3: TGTGCCAGCAGCAGGGCATCGACCCGCACAGATACGCAGTATTTT.